Described below is a single T cell receptor (beta chain) sequence and its context. This clonotype was recorded a few times. Its specific antigen is unknown. Base qualities are missing; no much larger clone stands one base away. CDR3 length: 15 amino acids, cysteine to phenylalanine. Left in the record is the CDR3 DNA by itself, 45 bases read in frame from the first base. V is cut back by 4 bases and J by 11 bases, with 15 bases in the junction unmatched. CDR1 and CDR2, per the germline V gene (reference sequence), are LGHDT and YNNKEL. This record comes from a study of T cells in Graves' hyperthyroidism and ophthalmopathy (dated by TCRdb to between 2019 and 2020). Study-level background: Peripheral blood was collected at initial diagnosis, before any treatment. A discovery cohort of about 95 patients, roughly 45 with Graves' ophthalmopathy and about 60 with stable Graves' hyperthyroidism, was used to find distinguishing TCR V-J signatures. Prospective prediction of ophthalmopathy was tested in an independent validation cohort consisting of roughly 20 hyperthyroidism patients and around 17 patients who later progressed to ophthalmopathy. For training and testing, the approximately 97 patients in the discovery cohort were randomly divided in a 7:3 ratio. In six Graves' hyperthyroidism patients, the study also compared T-cell repertoires from thyroid tissue with T-cell repertoires from blood. After sampling, hyperthyroidism patients received methimazole starting at 30 mg daily, and ophthalmopathy patients received high-dose intravenous methylprednisolone. The paper reports TCR Vbeta CDR3 sequencing of 130 to 150 peripheral blood samples: around 45 ophthalmopathy, over 70 hyperthyroidism and approximately 17 progressor patients.

Stable Graves' hyperthyroidism was defined as the absence of progression to ophthalmopathy over 18 months of follow-up. Hyperthyroidism patients were newly diagnosed, with disease duration under 2 months, and aged 18 to 65 years. Exclusion was applied to patients with uncontrolled infections, other autoimmune diseases, pregnancy or lactation. Clinical symptoms, serum thyroxine and TRAb, thyroid ultrasound, and orbital computed tomography formed the basis for the diagnoses. PBMCs were separated from 7.5 to 10 ml of fresh peripheral blood using Ficoll-Paque density gradient centrifugation. Total RNA was extracted using Trizol reagent, and RNA quality was assessed on an Agilent 2100 Bioanalyzer. TCR beta CDR3 regions were amplified from RNA transcripts. The first round of RT-PCR for the TCR CDR3 was performed with the HTBI primer set and the Qiagen OneStep RT-PCR kit. Libraries were constructed in a second round of multiplex PCR, after which size selection and purification were carried out. The libraries were sequenced on an Illumina HiSeq2000 using paired-end 100 bp reads. The authors processed their data as follows. SOAPnuke was used to process the raw data, with reads discarded if the reads contained adapters or uncalled bases, had a mean Phred below 15, or lacked an exact constant-primer or identifier match. COPE v1.2.5 was used to merge high-quality paired reads, and clonotypes were defined as unique nucleotide sequences. Clonotypes were aligned to IMGT TRBV, TRBD and TRBJ reference segments using MiTCR v1.1. The analysis was restricted to V-J combinations with a frequency above 0.0001, which together covered just over 98% of the repertoires. The TCS score was defined as the ratio of F50 (clonal expansion) to E x V (chaos), calculated using BLOSUM62-based TCRdist between CDR3 peptides within each V-J. Welch's t-statistics and random forest reduced fewer than 550 V-J features to around 14, which were used in a naive Bayes classifier (R e1071). The public sequencing data were trimmed at Q25 with fastp and processed into clonotypes with MiXCR by TCRdb, which kept only in-frame beta chains. Rows merge per CDR3 protein into single entries with the most common DNA and genes. These V and J calls are TCRdb output, not the study's own analysis. The sample table lists around 350,000 distinct CDR3 sequences, about 20% of them with a count of one. The ten biggest clones cover roughly 3.5% of the sample.

Results and caveats for the whole study, not just this receptor: Ophthalmopathy was separated from stable hyperthyroidism by a 13 V-J signature model, with about 86% sensitivity and about 81% specificity obtained in cross-validation and 80%/75% obtained in testing. Most expanded thyroid clonotypes (frequency above 0.001) were also detected in blood, a finding suggesting that blood repertoires may reflect thyroid immune responses. No statistical method was used to fix the sample size in advance, and group allocation was not hidden from the investigators. In validation, the model predicted progression to ophthalmopathy a median of 6.5 months before onset, with roughly 70% sensitivity and around 76% specificity.

The V and J segments used are TRBV3-1 and TRBJ2-5, and 8 junction bases match TRBD2. The receptor was derived from a woman aged 18 to 35 with Graves' hyperthyroidism. Material for sequencing was blood. The DNA sequence follows: TGTGCCAGCAGCCCGACGTCTGGCGGGGGGTCCCGTCAGTACTTC. This yields the protein CASSPTSGGGSRQYF.